This TCR beta chain was obtained from a study of Graves' ophthalmopathy and Graves' hyperthyroidism. General study findings and limits: The model flagged ophthalmopathy progression at about 71% sensitivity and around 72% specificity.

Amplification of TCR beta CDR3 regions used RNA transcripts. First-round RT-PCR with HTBI primers preceded a second-round multiplex PCR. TCRdb re-called the multiplex PCR reads through MiXCR, storing one row per CDR3 protein. The repertoire holds 300,000 to 500,000 distinct CDR3 sequences, approximately 15% seen once, with around 6.6% in the top ten. CDR3 length equals 15 residues. Germline V gene lookup returns CDR1 MNHNS and CDR2 SASEGT. The V end lost 2 bases, the J end lost 0 bases, and 11 bases lay between the germline ends. Aged 18 to 65, hyperthyroidism patients had new diagnoses of under 2 months' duration. Reliance was placed on clinical symptoms, serum thyroxine, TRAb, thyroid ultrasound and orbital computed tomography for diagnosis. This clonotype came up many times. Antigen unknown.

The sample taken for sequencing was peripheral blood. The chain couples TRBV6-1 to TRBJ2-7; D is undetermined. This clonotype was obtained from a woman under 30 with stable Graves' hyperthyroidism. CDR3 in DNA: TGTGCCAGCAGTGAATTATGGGGTAGCTCCTACGAGCAGTACTTC. This sequence encodes CASSELWGSSYEQYF.